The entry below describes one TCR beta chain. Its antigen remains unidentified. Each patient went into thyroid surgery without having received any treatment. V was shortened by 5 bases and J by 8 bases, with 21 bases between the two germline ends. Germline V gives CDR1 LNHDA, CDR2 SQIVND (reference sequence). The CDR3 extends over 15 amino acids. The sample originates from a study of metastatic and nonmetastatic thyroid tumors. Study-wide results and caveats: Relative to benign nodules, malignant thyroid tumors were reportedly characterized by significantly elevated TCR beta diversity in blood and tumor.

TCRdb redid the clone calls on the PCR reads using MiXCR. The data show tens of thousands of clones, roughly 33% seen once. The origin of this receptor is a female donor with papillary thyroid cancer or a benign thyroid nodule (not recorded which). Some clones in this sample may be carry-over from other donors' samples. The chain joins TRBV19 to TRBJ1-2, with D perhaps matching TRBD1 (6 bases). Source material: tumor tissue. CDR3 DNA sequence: TGTGCCAGTAGTCTCCCCGGGACACCCCAGAGCGGCTACACCTTC. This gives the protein CASSLPGTPQSGYTF.